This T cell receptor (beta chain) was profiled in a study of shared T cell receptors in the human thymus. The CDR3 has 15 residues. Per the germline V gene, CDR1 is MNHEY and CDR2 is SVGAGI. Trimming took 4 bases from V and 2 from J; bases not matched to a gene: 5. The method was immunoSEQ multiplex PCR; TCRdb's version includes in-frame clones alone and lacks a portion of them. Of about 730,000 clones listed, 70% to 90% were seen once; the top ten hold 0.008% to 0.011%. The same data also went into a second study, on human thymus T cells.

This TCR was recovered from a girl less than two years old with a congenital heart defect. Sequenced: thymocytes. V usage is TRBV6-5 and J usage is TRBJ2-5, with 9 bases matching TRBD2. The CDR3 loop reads CASSSSSGKQETQYF. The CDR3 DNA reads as TGTGCCAGCAGTTCTTCTAGCGGGAAACAAGAGACCCAGTACTTC.